Each of the 13 T cell receptor beta chains below was sequenced from the same sample in a study of cytomegalovirus exposure and HLA in healthy donors. The method was immunoSEQ multiplex PCR; TCRdb's version includes in-frame clones alone and lacks a portion of them. The table lists 190,000 or so clones, 84% of them singletons, with 2.8% in the top ten. The source material was PBMCs. The source is a woman between 18 and 30 years old in good health and CMV-seropositive.

This clone was counted a few times. V is TRBV10-2 and J is TRBJ2-7; D remains ambiguous. This CDR3 contains 11 residues. Trimming pared 3 bases from V and 3 bases from J, leaving 3 bases between. CDR1 and CDR2 from the germline V gene are WSHSY and SAAADI. DNA for the CDR3: TGCGCCAGCAGTGATCTCTACGAGCAGTACTTC. It codes for CASSDLYEQYF.

The chain has TRBV6-1 and TRBJ1-2, with 7 bases matching TRBD1. Trimming at V came to 0 bases and at J to 6 bases, leaving 13 bases not matched to a gene. This CDR3 spans 17 amino acids. Germline CDR1 reads MNHNS; CDR2 reads SASEGT. In DNA form, the CDR3 reads TGTGCCAGCAGTGAAGCCGGAGACAGGGCGAGTAGCCATGGCTACACCTTC. Its translation: CASSEAGDRASSHGYTF.

In the case of this clone: Germline is not matched at one junction end, which may reflect a read error. The V call is TRBV7-9, the J call TRBJ1-2, with 8 positions matching TRBD1. Germline loops: CDR1 SEHNR, CDR2 FQNEAQ (reference sequence). The CDR3 length is 11 residues. The CDR3 DNA sequence: TGTGCCAGCAGCTCCGGGACAGGATTCTACTTC. It codes for CASSSGTGFYF.

The chain employs TRBV5-4 and TRBJ1-1; 9 bases are shared with TRBD1. V dropped 3 bases and J dropped 4; count of bases not matched to a gene: 7. The CDR3 length is 15 residues. Germline CDR1 SGHNT, CDR2 YYREEE (reference sequence). The CDR3 loop reads CASSSQQGASTEAFF. Here the CDR3 DNA reads TGTGCCAGCAGCTCCCAACAGGGGGCGAGCACTGAAGCTTTCTTT.

The CDR3 reads CASSSGPGGVTEAFF. In DNA form, the CDR3 reads TGTGCCAGCAGTTCGGGACCTGGGGGGGTCACTGAAGCTTTCTTT. This chain joins TRBV6-5 and TRBJ1-1; D might be TRBD1 (5 bases). Trimming cost V 4 bases and J 4 bases, with 16 bases left between them. Germline loops: CDR1 MNHEY, CDR2 SVGAGI. This CDR3 has 15 amino acids.

The chain links TRBV19 to TRBJ2-3; D uncertain. V was pared by 3 bases and J by 2 bases, with 9 bases between. Per the germline V gene, CDR1 is LNHDA and CDR2 is SQIVND (reference sequence). The CDR3 length is 14 residues. CDR3: CASSMLADTDTQYF. The CDR3 DNA follows: TGTGCCAGTAGTATGTTGGCAGACACAGATACGCAGTATTTT.

This clone has only a few counts. V gene TRBV4-2 combines with J gene TRBJ1-5; 7 bases fit TRBD1. Per the germline V gene, CDR1 is LGHNA and CDR2 is YNFKEQ. The CDR3 totals 18 residues. Trimming took 1 base from V and 0 from J; bases not matched to a gene: 9. CDR3 sequence (DNA): TGTGCCAGCAGCCAAGCTTTCGACAGGGCTTATAGCAATCAGCCCCAGCATTTT. The encoded protein is CASSQAFDRAYSNQPQHF.

CDR3 sequence reads: CASSPTSTGNYGYTF. The CDR3 DNA sequence: TGTGCCAGTAGTCCCACCAGTACAGGAAACTATGGCTACACCTTC. The chain couples TRBV19 to TRBJ1-2, with D tentatively TRBD1 (5 bases). With 5 bases removed from V and 2 bases from J, the gap between germline ends came to 15 bases. Looked up from germline, CDR1 is LNHDA and CDR2 is SQIVND (reference sequence). This CDR3 is built from 15 residues.

J is TRBJ2-2 and V is TRBV6-5, with unresolved D. Germline CDR1 is MNHEY and CDR2 is SVGAGI. V lost 1 base and J 0 bases, leaving 6 bases between the germline ends. The CDR3 consists of 15 residues. In DNA, the CDR3 is TGTGCCAGCAGTTACTTTAGTCCGAACACCGGGGAGCTGTTTTTT. This codes for CASSYFSPNTGELFF.

This clone occurred once. CDR3 coding DNA: TGTGCCAGCAGAGTCTCCGGGACAGGGGTTGATGGCTACACCTTC. As protein: CASRVSGTGVDGYTF. The rearrangement joins TRBV27 to TRBJ1-2; 10 positions match TRBD1. Per germline, CDR1 MNHEY and CDR2 SMNVEV (reference sequence). The CDR3 loop spans 15 amino acids. With 6 bases clipped from V and 6 bases from J, the junction kept 10 bases outside the gene matches.

V usage is TRBV19 and J usage is TRBJ2-2, with 11 bases matching TRBD1. The CDR3 has 15 residues. CDR1 and CDR2 from the germline V gene are LNHDA and SQIVND (reference sequence). V shed 7 bases, J shed 5 bases, and the junction held 6 bases outside the gene matches. CDR3 loop: CASTRRDRGTGELFF. For the CDR3, the DNA is TGTGCCAGTACCCGTAGGGACAGGGGGACCGGGGAGCTGTTTTTT.

This chain connects TRBV2 to TRBJ2-5, with D perhaps matching TRBD2 (5 bases). Germline loops: CDR1 SNHLY, CDR2 FYNNEI. Deletions cut 5 bases from V and 4 bases from J, with 17 bases between. The CDR3 has 15 amino acids. CDR3 sequence reads: CASSRRDGGGETQYF. Written as DNA, the CDR3 is TGTGCCAGCAGTCGACGGGATGGCGGTGGAGAGACCCAGTACTTC. Complete variable domain (other parts from reference TRBV2 and TRBJ2-5): EPEVTQTPSHQVTQMGQEVILRCVPISNHLYFYWYRQILGQKVEFLVSFYNNEISEKSEIFDDQFSVERPDGSNFTLKIRSTKLEDSAMYFCASSRRDGGGETQYFGPGTRLLVL.

The gene calls are TRBV9 and TRBJ1-4; D remains ambiguous. Germline V gene data show CDR1 as SGDLS and CDR2 as YYNGEE. The length of the CDR3 is 15 residues. Trimming pared 2 bases from V and 2 bases from J, leaving 10 bases between. The CDR3 DNA reads as TGTGCCAGCAGCGTCGATAGAGGGACTAATGAAAAACTGTTTTTT. Amino acids: CASSVDRGTNEKLFF.